This T cell receptor beta chain is from a study of T cells in Graves' hyperthyroidism and ophthalmopathy (dated by TCRdb to the late 2010s). With respect to the entire study: Peripheral blood samples were taken at initial diagnosis, before any treatment was given. To identify distinguishing TCR V-J signatures, a discovery cohort of around 100 patients was used, comprising approximately 40 with Graves' ophthalmopathy and some 57 with stable Graves' hyperthyroidism. An independent validation cohort of 18 to 20 hyperthyroidism patients and 17 patients who later progressed to ophthalmopathy tested prospective prediction of ophthalmopathy. The 90 to 100 discovery patients were randomly divided into training and test sets at a 7:3 ratio. The study also compared thyroid tissue and blood T-cell repertoires from more than 5 Graves' hyperthyroidism patients. Once sampling was done, hyperthyroidism patients were given methimazole at a starting dose of 30 mg daily, whereas ophthalmopathy patients were given high-dose intravenous methylprednisolone. The paper describes TCR Vbeta CDR3 sequencing of some 130 peripheral blood samples, made up of roughly 45 ophthalmopathy patients, around 78 hyperthyroidism patients and 17 progressor patients. The investigation overall reported the following: A 13 V-J signature model separated ophthalmopathy from stable hyperthyroidism, with over 85% sensitivity and around 84% specificity in cross-validation and 80%/75% in testing. Most expanded thyroid clonotypes (frequency above 0.001) were also found in blood, which suggests that blood repertoires may mirror thyroid immune responses. In validation, the model predicted progression to ophthalmopathy a median of about 6.5 months before onset, with 65% to 71% sensitivity and more than 72% specificity. Sample size was not statistically predetermined, and blinding of investigators to group allocation was not performed.

From V the trimming removes 1 base and from J it removes 4 bases, while the gene matches leave 5 bases of the junction unaccounted for. From a lookup of the germline V gene (reference sequence), CDR1 and CDR2 are LGHDT and YNNKEL. Measured from the cysteine to the phenylalanine, the CDR3 is 16 residues long. Only the CDR3 portion is preserved as DNA: 48 bases, with reading frame beginning at the first base. This clonotype was found many times. Its antigen target is currently unknown. Qualities for individual bases were not recorded, and no much larger clone is one base off. The hyperthyroidism patients were between 18 and 65 years old and newly diagnosed, with a disease duration of less than 2 months. Exclusion was applied to patients with uncontrolled infections, other autoimmune diseases, pregnancy or lactation. Diagnoses relied on clinical symptoms, serum thyroxine and TRAb, thyroid ultrasound and orbital computed tomography. Blood from progressor patients was drawn when they were first diagnosed with hyperthyroidism, before any ophthalmopathy symptoms appeared. PBMCs were separated from roughly 10 ml of fresh peripheral blood using Ficoll-Paque density gradient centrifugation. Patients classed as progressors first received a Graves' hyperthyroidism diagnosis and then went on to develop ophthalmopathy during follow-up. Total RNA was extracted using Trizol reagent, and RNA quality was assessed on an Agilent 2100 Bioanalyzer.

TCR beta CDR3 regions were amplified from RNA transcripts. For the first round of RT-PCR on the TCR CDR3, the HTBI primer set was used together with the Qiagen OneStep RT-PCR kit. Libraries were constructed in a second round of multiplex PCR, after which size selection and purification were performed. Paired-end sequencing of the libraries was performed with 100 bp reads on an Illumina HiSeq2000. The study's own analysis went as follows. Raw data were processed with SOAPnuke, discarding reads with adapters, uncalled bases, mean Phred below 15, or no exact constant-primer or identifier match. High-quality paired reads were merged using COPE v1.2.5, and each unique nucleotide sequence was defined as a clonotype. MiTCR v1.1 was used to align clonotypes to the IMGT TRBV, TRBD and TRBJ reference segments. The analysis included only V-J combinations with a frequency above 0.0001, which together covered more than 98% of the repertoires. A TCS score was defined as the ratio between F50 (clonal expansion) and ExV (chaos), using BLOSUM62-based TCRdist between CDR3 peptides within each V-J. Welch's t-statistics and random forest reduced roughly 530 V-J features to fewer than 15, which were used in a naive Bayes classifier (R e1071). The raw public data were reprocessed by TCRdb itself: fastp quality trimming at Q25, MiXCR clonotype calling, in-frame beta chains only. Here each entry gathers all rows of one CDR3 protein and keeps the most common genes and DNA. The V and J calls reflect TCRdb's pipeline rather than the authors' work. The sample profile shows 600,000 to 850,000 distinct CDR3 sequences; about 17% of them were found once. 16% of the sample goes to the ten largest clones.

Sample: blood. The rearranged chain carries TRBV3-1 and TRBJ2-1, with 9 bases matching TRBD1. The clonotype was recovered from a woman aged 50 to 60 with Graves' hyperthyroidism that later progressed to Graves' ophthalmopathy. The DNA is as follows: TGTGCCAGCAGCCAAGCGCGCGGGACAGGGTACAATGAGCAGTTCTTC. Its translation is CASSQARGTGYNEQFF.